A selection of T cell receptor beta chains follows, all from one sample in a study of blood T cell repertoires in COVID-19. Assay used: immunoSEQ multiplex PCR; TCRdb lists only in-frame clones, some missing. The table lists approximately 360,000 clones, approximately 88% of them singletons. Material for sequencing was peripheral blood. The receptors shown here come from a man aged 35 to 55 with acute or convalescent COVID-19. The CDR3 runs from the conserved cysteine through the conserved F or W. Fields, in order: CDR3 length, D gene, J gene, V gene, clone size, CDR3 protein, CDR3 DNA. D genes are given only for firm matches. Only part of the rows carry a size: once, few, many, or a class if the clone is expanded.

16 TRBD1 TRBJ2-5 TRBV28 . CASSLPPWTGRETQYF TGTGCCAGCAGTTTACCCCCCTGGACAGGGAGGGAGACCCAGTACTTC
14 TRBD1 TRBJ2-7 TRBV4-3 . CASSQSDRAYEQYF TGCGCCAGCAGCCAGTCGGACAGGGCCTACGAGCAGTACTTC
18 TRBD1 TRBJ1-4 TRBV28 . CASSPYSGTDATNEKLFF TGTGCCAGCAGTCCATACTCTGGGACAGATGCAACTAATGAAAAACTGTTTTTT
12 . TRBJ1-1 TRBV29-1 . CSGNQGNTEAFF TGCAGCGGGAATCAGGGGAACACTGAAGCTTTCTTT
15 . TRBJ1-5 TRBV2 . CASRGGDHSNQPQHF TGTGCCAGCCGGGGGGGAGACCATAGCAATCAGCCCCAGCATTTT
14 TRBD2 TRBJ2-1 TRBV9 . CASSTSGSDNEQFF TGTGCCAGCTCTACTAGCGGGAGCGACAATGAGCAGTTCTTC
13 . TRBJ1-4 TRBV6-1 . CASSETWAEKLFF TGTGCCAGCAGTGAAACATGGGCGGAAAAACTGTTTTTT
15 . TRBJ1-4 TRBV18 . CASSRRVPTNEKLFF TGTGCCAGCTCACGGAGGGTTCCAACTAATGAAAAACTGTTTTTT
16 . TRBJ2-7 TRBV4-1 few CASSRNVEGRPYEQYF TGCGCCAGCAGCCGGAACGTGGAGGGGAGGCCCTACGAGCAGTACTTC
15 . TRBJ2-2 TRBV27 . CASSSPPGNTGELFF TGTGCCAGCAGCTCTCCCCCGGGGAACACCGGGGAGCTGTTTTTT
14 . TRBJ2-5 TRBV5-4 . CASSLAYEVETQYF TGTGCCAGCAGCTTGGCCTACGAGGTTGAGACCCAGTACTTC
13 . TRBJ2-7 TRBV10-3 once CAIRGGGGYEQYF TGTGCCATCAGGGGCGGTGGAGGGTACGAGCAGTACTTC
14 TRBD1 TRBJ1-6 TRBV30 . CAWSPGRSTGSLHF TGTGCCTGGAGCCCGGGACGTTCGACAGGGAGTCTCCACTTT
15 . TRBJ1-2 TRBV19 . CASSIDSDRSYGYTF TGTGCCAGTAGTATAGATTCGGACAGAAGCTATGGCTACACCTTC
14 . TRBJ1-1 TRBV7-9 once CASSPRGRDTEAFF TGTGCCAGCTCCCCTAGAGGGAGGGACACTGAAGCTTTCTTT
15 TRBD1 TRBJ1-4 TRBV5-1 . CASSVGTGGFEKLFF TGCGCCAGCAGCGTAGGGACAGGGGGCTTTGAAAAACTGTTTTTT
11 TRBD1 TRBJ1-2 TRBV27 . CAPRGFEGYTF TGTGCCCCCAGGGGGTTTGAGGGCTACACCTTC
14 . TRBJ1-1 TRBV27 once CASSLGHRNTEAFF TGTGCCAGCAGTTTGGGACACCGGAACACTGAAGCTTTCTTT
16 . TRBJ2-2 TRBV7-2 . CASSLMGPTNTGELFF TGTGCCAGCAGCTTAATGGGCCCCACGAACACCGGGGAGCTGTTTTTT
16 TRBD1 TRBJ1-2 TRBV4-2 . CASSQAMDRGRPGITF TGTGCCAGCAGCCAAGCCATGGACAGGGGGCGCCCAGGAATTACCTTC
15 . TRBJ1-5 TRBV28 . CASRRQGLADQPQHF TGTGCCAGCAGACGTCAGGGGCTGGCGGATCAGCCCCAGCATTTT
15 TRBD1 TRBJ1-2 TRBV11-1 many CASSLTGQGAAGYTF TGTGCCAGCAGCTTAACAGGACAGGGGGCGGCTGGCTACACCTTC
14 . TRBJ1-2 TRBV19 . CASRKGQPDYGYTF TGTGCCAGTAGAAAAGGACAGCCAGACTATGGCTACACCTTC
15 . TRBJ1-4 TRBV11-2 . CASSSHETGNEKLFF TGTGCCAGCAGCTCTCACGAAACAGGGAATGAAAAACTGTTTTTT
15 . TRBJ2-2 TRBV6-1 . CASSELRSGAGELFF TGTGCCAGCAGTGAATTAAGATCGGGAGCCGGGGAGCTGTTTTTT
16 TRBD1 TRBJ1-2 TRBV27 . CASSFRGQTPNYGYTF TGTGCCAGCAGTTTCAGGGGGCAGACCCCTAACTATGGCTACACCTTC
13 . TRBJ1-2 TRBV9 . CASSFTENYGYTF TGTGCCAGCAGTTTCACAGAGAACTATGGCTACACCTTC
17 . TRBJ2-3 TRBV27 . CASSLSQNYKSTDTQYF TGTGCCAGCAGTTTATCGCAAAATTACAAATCTACAGATACGCAGTATTTT
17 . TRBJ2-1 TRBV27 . CASSLSASSESYNEQFF TGTGCCAGCAGTTTATCGGCGTCTAGCGAGTCCTACAATGAGCAGTTCTTC
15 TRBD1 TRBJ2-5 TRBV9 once CASSVGDRSQETQYF TGTGCCAGCAGCGTAGGGGACAGATCACAAGAGACCCAGTACTTC
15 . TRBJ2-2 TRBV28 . CAILPRRGATGELFF TGTGCCATCCTCCCTCGGCGGGGCGCCACCGGGGAGCTGTTTTTT
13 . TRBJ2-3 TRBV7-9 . CASTLLLTDTQYF TGTGCCAGCACCCTCCTTCTCACAGATACGCAGTATTTT
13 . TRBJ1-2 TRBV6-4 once CASRAGAGYGYTF TGTGCCAGCAGGGCGGGGGCAGGCTATGGCTACACCTTC
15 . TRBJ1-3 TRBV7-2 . CASSSDRSSGNTIYF TGTGCCAGCAGCTCCGACAGAAGCTCTGGAAACACCATATATTTT
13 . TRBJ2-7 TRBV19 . CASRQPTTYEQYF TGTGCCAGTAGACAGCCCACGACCTACGAGCAGTACTTC
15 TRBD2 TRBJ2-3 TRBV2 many CASRGLAGVPDTQYF TGTGCCAGCAGGGGGCTAGCGGGAGTTCCAGATACGCAGTATTTT
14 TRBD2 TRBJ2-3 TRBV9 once CASSVRGGPDTQYF TGTGCCAGCAGCGTACGGGGGGGGCCAGATACGCAGTATTTT
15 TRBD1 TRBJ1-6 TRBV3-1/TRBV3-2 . CASSPQGPDNSPLHF TGTGCCAGCAGCCCACAGGGGCCCGATAATTCACCCCTCCACTTT
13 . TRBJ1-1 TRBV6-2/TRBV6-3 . CASSRGGVTEAFF TGTGCCAGCAGTCGGGGAGGGGTCACTGAAGCTTTCTTT
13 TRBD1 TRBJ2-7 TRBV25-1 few CASRDSHSYEQYF TGTGCCAGTCGGGACAGCCACTCCTACGAGCAGTACTTC
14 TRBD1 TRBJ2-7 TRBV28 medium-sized CASSWDRGRYEQYF TGTGCCAGCAGTTGGGACAGGGGGCGCTACGAGCAGTACTTC
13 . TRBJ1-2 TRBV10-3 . CAISEDSNYGYTF TGTGCCATCAGTGAGGACAGTAACTATGGCTACACCTTC
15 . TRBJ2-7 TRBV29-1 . CSVDSTGVGSYEQYF TGCAGCGTCGATTCGACCGGAGTCGGGTCCTACGAGCAGTACTTC
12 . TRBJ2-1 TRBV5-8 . CASILPGNEQFF TGTGCCAGCATCCTTCCCGGCAATGAGCAGTTCTTC